This T cell receptor beta chain was recorded in a study of blood T cell repertoires in COVID-19. Study background: From T cells, B-cell-depleted T cells, or PBMCs came the material, which was cDNA or gDNA.

Data came from immunoSEQ multiplex PCR; TCRdb stores just in-frame clones and leaves some out. Counted here are around 180,000 clones, roughly 85% occurring once; the ten biggest clones make up roughly a tenth. Germline values: CDR1 SGHTA, CDR2 FQGNSA. The CDR3 consists of 15 residues. The V gene end was trimmed by 2 bases and the J gene end by 10 bases; junction bases not matched to a gene: 8. Sequenced input: peripheral blood. The chain recombines TRBV7-2 with TRBJ1-6; 7 bases agree with TRBD1. The sequence was obtained from an elderly woman with active or convalescent COVID-19. Here the CDR3 DNA reads TGTGCCAGCAGCTTACAAGGGGGCGGGCAATCACCCCTCCACTTT. This sequence encodes CASSLQGGGQSPLHF. Full variable domain (outside the CDR3, taken from reference TRBV7-2 and TRBJ1-6): GAGVSQSPSNKVTEKGKDVELRCDPISGHTALYWYRQSLGQGLEFLIYFQGNSAPDKSGLPSDRFSAERTGGSVSTLTIQRTQQEDSAVYLCASSLQGGGQSPLHFGNGTRLTVT.